The 5 T cell receptor beta chains given below trace back to one sample, sequenced in a study of blood T cell repertoires in COVID-19 (TCRdb year 2020). Library prep was done by the immunoSEQ multiplex PCR assay. TCRdb took over this immuneACCESS table, retaining in-frame rearrangements with V and J assigned. Such tables are incomplete; in checked studies, under half of the missing clones stem from an unresolved V gene, and the remainder is unexplained. The sample has 150,000 to 200,000 clones on record, approximately 86% of them singletons. The ten largest clonotypes hold 2% to 2.5% of the sample. Sequencing was done on a sample of PBMCs or T cells enriched from blood (not recorded which). The receptors were gathered from a woman younger than 45 who had recovered from COVID-19.

This chain joins TRBV27 and TRBJ2-7; a possible D gene is TRBD1 (6 bases). Trimming pared 5 bases from V and 2 bases from J, leaving 10 bases between. The length of the CDR3 is 13 residues. Germline V gene sequence: CDR1 MNHEY, CDR2 SMNVEV (reference sequence). CDR3 sequence reads: CASSDRLTYEQYF. The CDR3 DNA follows: TGTGCCAGCAGTGACAGGTTGACCTACGAGCAGTACTTC.

This sequence joins TRBV11-2 and TRBJ1-2; 7 bases align to TRBD1. This CDR3 has 12 amino acids. CDR1 and CDR2 (germline): SGHAT, FQNNGV. V shed 5 bases, J shed 10 bases, and the junction held 7 bases outside the gene matches. CDR3 nucleotide sequence: TGTGCCAGCAGCATCCGGGGACAGACCTACACCTTC. Its protein product is CASSIRGQTYTF.

For this clone: The same CDR3 also results from other DNA sequences found in this sample. This chain joins TRBV19 and TRBJ1-2; TRBD1 aligns across 9 bases. CDR3 length: 14 residues. The germline V gene has CDR1 LNHDA and CDR2 SQIVND (reference sequence). V gave up 5 bases and J gave up 0 bases; unmatched junction bases: 1. The CDR3 loop reads CASSRQGANYGYTF. The CDR3 nucleotides read TGTGCCAGTAGTCGACAGGGGGCTAACTATGGCTACACCTTC.

The genes are TRBV6-2 or TRBV6-3 and TRBJ2-4; D possibly corresponds to TRBD2 (6 bases). The V and J ends lost 5 bases and 1 base respectively, with 15 bases between them. The CDR3 covers 16 residues. Germline lookup yields CDR1 MNHEY and CDR2 SVGEGT. CDR3 sequence reads: CASSAEEAGAKNIQYF. The CDR3 nucleotides read TGTGCCAGCAGTGCCGAAGAAGCGGGCGCCAAAAACATTCAGTACTTC.

The CDR3 sequence: CASSLGTGRINEQFF. For the CDR3, the DNA is TGTGCCAGCAGCTTAGGGACAGGGAGAATCAATGAGCAGTTCTTC. This chain joins TRBV11-2 and TRBJ2-1; TRBD1 agrees at 8 bases. Unmatched junction bases numbered 5, after V lost 1 base and J lost 6 bases. Germline V gene lookup returns CDR1 SGHAT and CDR2 FQNNGV. The CDR3 loop spans 15 amino acids.